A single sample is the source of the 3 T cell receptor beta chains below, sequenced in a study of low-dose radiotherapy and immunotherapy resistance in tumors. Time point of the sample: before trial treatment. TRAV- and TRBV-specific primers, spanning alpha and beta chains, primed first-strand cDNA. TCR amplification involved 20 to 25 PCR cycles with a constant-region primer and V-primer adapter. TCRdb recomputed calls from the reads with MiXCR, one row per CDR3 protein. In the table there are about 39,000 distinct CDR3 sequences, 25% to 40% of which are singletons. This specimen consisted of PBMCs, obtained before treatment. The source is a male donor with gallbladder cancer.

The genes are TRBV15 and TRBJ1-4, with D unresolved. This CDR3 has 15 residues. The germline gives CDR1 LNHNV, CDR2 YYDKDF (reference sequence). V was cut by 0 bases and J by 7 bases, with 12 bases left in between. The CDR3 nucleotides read TGTGCCACCAGCAGAGATAGTGAGGTTGGTGAAAAACTGTTTTTT. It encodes CATSRDSEVGEKLFF.

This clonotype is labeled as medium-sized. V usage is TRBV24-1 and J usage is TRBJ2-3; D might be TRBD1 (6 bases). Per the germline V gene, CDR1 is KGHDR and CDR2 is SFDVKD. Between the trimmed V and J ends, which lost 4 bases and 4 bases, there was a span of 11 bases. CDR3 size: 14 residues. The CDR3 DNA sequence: TGTGCCACCAGTGAATCGGACAGAGCAGATACGCAGTATTTT. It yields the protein CATSESDRADTQYF.

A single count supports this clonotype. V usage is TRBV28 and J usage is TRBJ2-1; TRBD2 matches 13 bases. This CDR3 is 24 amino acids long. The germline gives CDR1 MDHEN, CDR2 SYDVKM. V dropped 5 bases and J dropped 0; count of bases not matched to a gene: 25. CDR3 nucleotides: TGTGCCAGCAGTGCTATAACCCTAACCCATGGGACTAGCGGGGCGCAGAGCTCCTACAATGAGCAGTTCTTC. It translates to CASSAITLTHGTSGAQSSYNEQFF.